This T cell receptor (beta chain) came from a study of blood T cells in healthy people across ages. V trimming: 6 bases; J trimming: 0 bases; junction bases outside the gene matches: 6. The CDR3 has 15 residues. Germline V gene lookup returns CDR1 LNHDA and CDR2 SQIVND (reference sequence). Study-wide results and caveats: The unknown donor CMV status may have confounded expanded clonotype changes.

Each donor gave 9.5 to 10 milliliters of peripheral blood. In each sample, at least 6.5 million PBMCs were isolated. The use of a sample-barcoded 5' primer and a J-beta primer mix characterized a second PCR of roughly 6 to 11 cycles. Each of the samples gave a minimum of 3 million paired-end reads that contained CDR3. TCRdb independently ran MiXCR on the 5' RACE reads; one entry per CDR3 protein. The sample records around 780,000 distinct CDR3 sequences, more than 55% being singletons. About this clonotype: Its specificity is unknown.

This receptor was taken from a middle-aged man in good health. Material: blood. This sequence joins TRBV19 and TRBJ1-2; 8 positions match TRBD1. DNA of the CDR3: TGTGCCAGTAGGAGAGCACAGGGGGCTAACTATGGCTACACCTTC. Translated, it gives CASRRAQGANYGYTF. Based on the CDR3 plus reference TRBV19 and TRBJ1-2, the full variable domain is DGGITQSPKYLFRKEGQNVTLSCEQNLNHDAMYWYRQDPGQGLRLIYYSQIVNDFQKGDIAEGYSVSREKKESFPLTVTSAQKNPTAFYLCASRRAQGANYGYTFGSGTRLTVV.